The T cell receptor (beta chain) under discussion was sequenced for a study of shared clonotypes between healthy human individuals. Across the whole study: Every donor yielded three CD4 naive, three CD4 memory, two CD8 naive and one CD8 memory plate. Findings and limits, study-wide: Four donors held about 5% of naive CD4 clonotypes in common.

Donors were healthy HIV-negative adults without recently reported acute infections or vaccinations. This clone showed up just a few times. Its antigen is unidentified. In replicate PCRs of sorted subsets, about 200 ng DNA, about 30,000 T cell genomes, was used. Generated by immunoSEQ multiplex PCR, the TCRdb table keeps only in-frame clones and is missing some. The sample contains 1.4 million or so clones, about 98.5% of which appear only once. Germline V lookup: CDR1 SEHNR, CDR2 FQNEAQ (reference sequence). Trimming stripped 5 bases from V and 4 bases from J, with 11 bases between. The CDR3 length is 14 residues.

J is TRBJ1-4 and V is TRBV7-9; the D is unclear. The receptor was derived from a young man in good health. The sample comprised naive CD4+ T cells sorted from blood. The subset was: CD45RA+ positively selected. The CDR3 spells CASSPPRLNEKLFF. CDR3 bases: TGTGCCAGCAGCCCACCCCGCCTTAATGAAAAACTGTTTTTT. Full variable domain (missing parts from reference TRBV7-9 and TRBJ1-4): DTGVSQNPRHKITKRGQNVTFRCDPISEHNRLYWYRQTLGQGPEFLTYFQNEAQLEKSRLLSDRFSAERPKGSFSTLEIQRTEQGDSAMYLCASSPPRLNEKLFFGSGTQLSVL.